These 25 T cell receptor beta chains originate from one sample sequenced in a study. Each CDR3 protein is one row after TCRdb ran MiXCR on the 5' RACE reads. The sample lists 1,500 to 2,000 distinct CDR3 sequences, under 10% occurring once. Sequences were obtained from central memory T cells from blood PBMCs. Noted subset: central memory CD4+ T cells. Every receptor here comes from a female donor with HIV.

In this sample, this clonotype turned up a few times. This chain's CDR3 is CAIRRTGPLGYTF. The CDR3 DNA reads TGTGCCATCAGGAGGACAGGGCCGCTTGGCTACACCTTC. The gene calls are TRBV10-3 and TRBJ1-2, with 8 bases identical to TRBD1. The CDR3 sequence is 13 residues long. V lost 6 bases and J lost 7; bases outside the gene matches: 7. CDR1 is ENHRY and CDR2 is SYGVKD in the germline V gene.

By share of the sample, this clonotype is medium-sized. CDR3 coding DNA: TGCGCCAGCAGCCCTGGGACAGGGCTGTTCTATGGCTACACCTTC. This encodes CASSPGTGLFYGYTF. This chain uses TRBV4-1 with TRBJ1-2; 9 bases map to TRBD1. This CDR3 has 15 amino acids. Germline V CDR1 and CDR2: MGHRA, YSYEKL. V was clipped by 4 bases and J by 4 bases; unmatched bases: 7.

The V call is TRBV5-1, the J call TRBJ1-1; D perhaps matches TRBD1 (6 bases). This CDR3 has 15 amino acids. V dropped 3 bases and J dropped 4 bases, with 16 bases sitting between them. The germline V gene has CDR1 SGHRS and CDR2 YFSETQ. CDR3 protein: CASSWGSQGGTEAFF. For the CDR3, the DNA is TGCGCCAGCAGCTGGGGGAGTCAAGGGGGCACTGAAGCTTTCTTT.

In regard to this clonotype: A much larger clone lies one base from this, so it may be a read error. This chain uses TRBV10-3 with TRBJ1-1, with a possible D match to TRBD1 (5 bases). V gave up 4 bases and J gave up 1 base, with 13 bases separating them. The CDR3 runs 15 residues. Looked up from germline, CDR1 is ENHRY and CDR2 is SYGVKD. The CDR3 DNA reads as TGTGCCATCAGTGTCGGGACGACTGGGAACACTGAAGCTTTCTTT. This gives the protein CAISVGTTGNTEAFF.

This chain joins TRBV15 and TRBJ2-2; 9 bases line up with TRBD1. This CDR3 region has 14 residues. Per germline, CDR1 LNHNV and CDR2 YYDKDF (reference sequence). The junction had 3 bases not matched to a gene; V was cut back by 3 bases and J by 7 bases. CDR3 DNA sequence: TGTGCCACCAGCAGGACGGGACAGGGCGGGGAGCTGTTTTTT. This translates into CATSRTGQGGELFF.

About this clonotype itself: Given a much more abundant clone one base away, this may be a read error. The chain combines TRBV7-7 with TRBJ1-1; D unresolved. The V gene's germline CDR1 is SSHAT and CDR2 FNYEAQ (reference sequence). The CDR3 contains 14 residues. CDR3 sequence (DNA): TGTGTCAGCAGCCCGTTACCCGCGAACACTGAAGCTTTCTTT. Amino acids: CVSSPLPANTEAFF.

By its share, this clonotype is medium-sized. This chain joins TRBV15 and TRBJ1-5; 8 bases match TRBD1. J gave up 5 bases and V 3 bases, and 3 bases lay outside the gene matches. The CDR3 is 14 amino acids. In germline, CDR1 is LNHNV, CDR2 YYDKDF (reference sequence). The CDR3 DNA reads TGTGCCACCAGCAGGGGACAGGATTATCAGCCCCAGCATTTT. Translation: CATSRGQDYQPQHF.

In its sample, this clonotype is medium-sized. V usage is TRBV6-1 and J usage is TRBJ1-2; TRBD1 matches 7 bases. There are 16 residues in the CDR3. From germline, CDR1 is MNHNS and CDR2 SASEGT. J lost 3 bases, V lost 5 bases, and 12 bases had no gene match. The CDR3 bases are TGTGCCAGCAGTACGTCCCTGGGGCAGGGGGACTATGGCTACACCTTC. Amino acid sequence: CASSTSLGQGDYGYTF.

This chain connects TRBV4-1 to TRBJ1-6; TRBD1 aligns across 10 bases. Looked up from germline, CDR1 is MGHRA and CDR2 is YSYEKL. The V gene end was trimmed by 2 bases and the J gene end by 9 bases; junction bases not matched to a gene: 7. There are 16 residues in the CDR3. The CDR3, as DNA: TGCGCCAGCAGCCAAACGGACAGGGGGGAAGGTTCACCCCTCCACTTT. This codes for CASSQTDRGEGSPLHF.

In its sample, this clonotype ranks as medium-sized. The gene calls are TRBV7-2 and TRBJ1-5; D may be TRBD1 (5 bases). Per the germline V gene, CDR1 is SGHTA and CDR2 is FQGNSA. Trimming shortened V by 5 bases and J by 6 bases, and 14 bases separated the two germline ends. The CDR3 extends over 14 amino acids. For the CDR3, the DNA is TGTGCCAGCAGCCCAGACCCGGGACGTCAGCCCCAGCATTTT. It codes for CASSPDPGRQPQHF.

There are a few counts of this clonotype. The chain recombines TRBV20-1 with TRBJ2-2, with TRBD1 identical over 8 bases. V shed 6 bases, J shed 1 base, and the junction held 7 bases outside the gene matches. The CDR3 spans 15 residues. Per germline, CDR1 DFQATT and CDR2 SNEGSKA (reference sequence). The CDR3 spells CSAATGTGNTGELFF. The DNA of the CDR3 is TGCAGTGCGGCAACCGGGACAGGGAACACCGGGGAGCTGTTTTTT.

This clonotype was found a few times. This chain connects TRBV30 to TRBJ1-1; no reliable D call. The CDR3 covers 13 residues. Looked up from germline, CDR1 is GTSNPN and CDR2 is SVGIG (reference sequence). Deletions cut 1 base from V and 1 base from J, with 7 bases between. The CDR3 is CAWSAQRNTEAFF. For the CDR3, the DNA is TGTGCCTGGAGTGCACAGAGGAACACTGAAGCTTTCTTT. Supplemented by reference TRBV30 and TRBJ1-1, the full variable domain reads SQTIHQWPATLVQPVGSPLSLECTVEGTSNPNLYWYRQAAGRGLQLLFYSVGIGQISSEVPQNLSASRPQDRQFILSSKKLLLSDSGFYLCAWSAQRNTEAFFGQGTRLTVV.

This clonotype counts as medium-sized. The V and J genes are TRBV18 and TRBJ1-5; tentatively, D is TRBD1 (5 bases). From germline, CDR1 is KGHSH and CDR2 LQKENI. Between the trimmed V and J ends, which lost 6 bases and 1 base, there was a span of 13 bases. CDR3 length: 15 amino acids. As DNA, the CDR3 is TGTGCCAGCTCCTGGGAGGGGCTGAGCAATCAGCCCCAGCATTTT. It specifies CASSWEGLSNQPQHF.

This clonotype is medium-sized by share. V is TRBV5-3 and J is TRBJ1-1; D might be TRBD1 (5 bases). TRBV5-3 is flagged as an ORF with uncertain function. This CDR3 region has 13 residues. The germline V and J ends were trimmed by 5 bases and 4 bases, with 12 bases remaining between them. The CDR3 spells CARRIGGSTEAFF. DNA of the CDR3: TGTGCCAGAAGGATTGGGGGGTCCACTGAAGCTTTCTTT.

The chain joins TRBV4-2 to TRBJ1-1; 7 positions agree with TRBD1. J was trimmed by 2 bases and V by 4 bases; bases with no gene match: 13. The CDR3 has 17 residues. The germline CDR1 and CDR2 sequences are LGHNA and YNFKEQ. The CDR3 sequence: CASSPRAGGAPNTEAFF. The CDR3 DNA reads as TGTGCCAGCAGCCCCCGGGCAGGGGGGGCACCTAACACTGAAGCTTTCTTT.

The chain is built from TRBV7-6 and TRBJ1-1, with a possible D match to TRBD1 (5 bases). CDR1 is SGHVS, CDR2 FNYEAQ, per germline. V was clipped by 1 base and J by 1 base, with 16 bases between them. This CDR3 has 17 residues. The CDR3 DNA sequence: TGTGCCAGCAGCTTAGGGATAGGGGCCGACCCGAACACTGAAGCTTTCTTT. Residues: CASSLGIGADPNTEAFF.

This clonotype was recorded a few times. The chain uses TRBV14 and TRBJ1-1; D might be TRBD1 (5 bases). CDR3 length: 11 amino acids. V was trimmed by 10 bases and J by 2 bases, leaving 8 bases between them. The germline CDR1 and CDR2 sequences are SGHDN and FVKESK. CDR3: CATQGNTEAFF. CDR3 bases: TGTGCCACCCAGGGAAACACTGAAGCTTTCTTT.

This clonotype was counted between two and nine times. The CDR3 region is CATSREKVALGEKLFF. In DNA form, the CDR3 reads TGTGCCACCAGCAGAGAGAAGGTCGCCTTGGGAGAAAAACTGTTTTTT. The chain has TRBV15 and TRBJ1-4; no reliable D call. The CDR3 sequence is 16 residues long. Germline V gene sequence: CDR1 LNHNV, CDR2 YYDKDF (reference sequence). Trimming cost V 0 bases and J 8 bases, with 16 bases left between them.

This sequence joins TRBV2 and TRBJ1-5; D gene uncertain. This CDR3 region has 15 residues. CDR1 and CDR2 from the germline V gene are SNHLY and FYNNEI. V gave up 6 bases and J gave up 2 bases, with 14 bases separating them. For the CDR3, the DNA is TGTGCCAGCAGGGTAGGACGCTCTGGCAATCAGCCCCAGCATTTT. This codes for CASRVGRSGNQPQHF.

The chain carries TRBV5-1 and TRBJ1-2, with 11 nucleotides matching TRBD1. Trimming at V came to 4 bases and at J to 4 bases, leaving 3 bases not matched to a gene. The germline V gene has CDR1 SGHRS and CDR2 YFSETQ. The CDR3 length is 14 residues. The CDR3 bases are TGCGCCAGCAGCGCCGGGACAGGGGGCTATGGCTACACCTTC. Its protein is CASSAGTGGYGYTF.

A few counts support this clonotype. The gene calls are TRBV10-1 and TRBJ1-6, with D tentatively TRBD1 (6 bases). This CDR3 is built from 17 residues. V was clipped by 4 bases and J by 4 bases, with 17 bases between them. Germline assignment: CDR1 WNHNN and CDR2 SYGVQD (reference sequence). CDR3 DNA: TGCGCCAGCAGTGCATGGACAGCCGAACTTTATAATTCACCCCTCCACTTT. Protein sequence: CASSAWTAELYNSPLHF.

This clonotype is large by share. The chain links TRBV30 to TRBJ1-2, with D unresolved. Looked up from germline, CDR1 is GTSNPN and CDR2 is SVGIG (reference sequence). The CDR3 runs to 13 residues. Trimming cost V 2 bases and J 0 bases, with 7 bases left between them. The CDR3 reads CAWSRTANYGYTF. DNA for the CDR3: TGTGCCTGGAGTAGAACAGCTAACTATGGCTACACCTTC.

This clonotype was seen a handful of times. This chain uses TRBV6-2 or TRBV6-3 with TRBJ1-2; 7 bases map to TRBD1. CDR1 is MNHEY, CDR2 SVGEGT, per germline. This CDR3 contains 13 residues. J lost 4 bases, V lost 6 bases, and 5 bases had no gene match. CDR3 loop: CASRMDRLYGYTF. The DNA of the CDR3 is TGTGCCAGCAGAATGGACAGGCTCTATGGCTACACCTTC.

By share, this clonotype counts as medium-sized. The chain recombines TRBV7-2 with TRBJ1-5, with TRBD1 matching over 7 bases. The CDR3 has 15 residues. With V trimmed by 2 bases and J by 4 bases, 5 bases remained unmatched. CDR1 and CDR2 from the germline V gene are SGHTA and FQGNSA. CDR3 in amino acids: CASSLWGQRNQPQHF. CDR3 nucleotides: TGTGCCAGCAGCTTATGGGGACAGAGAAATCAGCCCCAGCATTTT.

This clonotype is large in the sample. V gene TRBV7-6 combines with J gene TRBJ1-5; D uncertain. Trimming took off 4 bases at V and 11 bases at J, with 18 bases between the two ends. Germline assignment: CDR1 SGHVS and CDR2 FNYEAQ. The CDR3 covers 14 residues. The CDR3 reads CASSSETQLRSQHF. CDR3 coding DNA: TGTGCCAGCAGCTCGGAAACCCAGCTCAGGTCCCAGCATTTT.